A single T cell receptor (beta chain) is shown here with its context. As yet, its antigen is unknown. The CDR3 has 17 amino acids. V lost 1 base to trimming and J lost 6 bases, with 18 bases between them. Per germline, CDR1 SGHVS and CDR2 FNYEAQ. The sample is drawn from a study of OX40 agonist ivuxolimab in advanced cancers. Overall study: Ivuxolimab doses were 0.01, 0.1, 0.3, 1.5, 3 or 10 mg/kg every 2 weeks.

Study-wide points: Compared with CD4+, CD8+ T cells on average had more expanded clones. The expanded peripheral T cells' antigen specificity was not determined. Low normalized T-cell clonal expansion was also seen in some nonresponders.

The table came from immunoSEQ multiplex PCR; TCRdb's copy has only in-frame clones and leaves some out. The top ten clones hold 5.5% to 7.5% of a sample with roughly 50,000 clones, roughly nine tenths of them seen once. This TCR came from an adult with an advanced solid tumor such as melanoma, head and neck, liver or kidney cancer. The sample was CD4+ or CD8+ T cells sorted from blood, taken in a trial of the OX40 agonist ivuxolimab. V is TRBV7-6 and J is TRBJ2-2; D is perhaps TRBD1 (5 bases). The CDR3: CASSLDQGRAVAGELFF. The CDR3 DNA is TGTGCCAGCAGCTTAGATCAGGGCCGGGCCGTGGCCGGGGAGCTGTTTTTT. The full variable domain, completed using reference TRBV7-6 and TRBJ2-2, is GAGVSQSPRYKVTKRGQDVALRCDPISGHVSLYWYRQALGQGPEFLTYFNYEAQQDKSGLPNDRFSAERPEGSISTLTIQRTEQRDSAMYRCASSLDQGRAVAGELFFGEGSRLTVL.